Listed below are T cell receptor beta chains from one sample, sequenced in a study of Ad26.COV2.S vaccination and SARS-CoV-2 variants. Measured with immunoSEQ multiplex PCR; TCRdb has only the in-frame clones, and not every one. The sample shows under 400,000 clones, around 87% of them seen only once. This specimen consisted of peripheral blood, obtained in a trial of Ad26.COV2.S vaccine versus placebo. These receptors were taken from a person aged 18-65 years who received the Ad26.COV2.S COVID-19 vaccine or a placebo. Both conserved end residues are part of each CDR3. D genes are given only for firm matches. A clone size is listed for some rows: how often the clone was seen (once, few, many), or a class if it is expanded.

abundance | j_gene | d_gene | v_gene | CDR3nt | CDR3aa
. | TRBJ1-3 | . | TRBV5-4 | TGTGCCAGCAGCTTGGCTGGGGGGTCTGGAAACACCATATATTTT | CASSLAGGSGNTIYF
. | TRBJ2-4 | . | TRBV5-1 | TGCGCCAGCAGCTTCGAGGGAGGCAAAAACATTCAGTACTTC | CASSFEGGKNIQYF
once | TRBJ1-1 | TRBD1 | TRBV18 | TGTGCCAGCTCACCAGGACAGGTCATGAACACTGAAGCTTTCTTT | CASSPGQVMNTEAFF
. | TRBJ2-7 | . | TRBV4-2 | TGTGCCAGCAGCCAAGTGGGGGCGGGGTACGAGCAGTACTTC | CASSQVGAGYEQYF
. | TRBJ2-7 | . | TRBV5-8 | TGTGCCAGCAGCTTGGTAACAGGGCCAACCTACGAGCAGTACTTC | CASSLVTGPTYEQYF
. | TRBJ1-4 | . | TRBV6-6 | TGTGCCAGCAGTCCCTATTCGGAAAAACTGTTTTTT | CASSPYSEKLFF
few | TRBJ2-3 | TRBD2 | TRBV7-3 | TGTGCCAGCAGCTTAGCGCTAGCGGGGGGCTTGAGTTGCGCAGATACGCAGTATTTT | CASSLALAGGLSCADTQYF
. | TRBJ1-1 | TRBD1 | TRBV5-1 | TGCGCCAGCAGCCGGACAGGCATGGGGAAGGCTGAAGCTTTCTTT | CASSRTGMGKAEAFF
. | TRBJ1-2 | . | TRBV11-1 | TGTGCCAGCAGCTACTATGGGACCTATGGCTACACCTTC | CASSYYGTYGYTF
. | TRBJ2-1 | . | TRBV18 | TGTGCCAGCTCACCATCGTTGGGTGAGCAGTTCTTC | CASSPSLGEQFF
. | TRBJ2-6 | TRBD1 | TRBV4-2 | TGTGCCAGCAGCATCAGGTCGGGGACAGGGTGGTCTGGGGCCAACGTCCTGACTTTC | CASSIRSGTGWSGANVLTF
. | TRBJ1-6 | . | TRBV4-3 | TGCGCCAGCAGCCAAGGTGGCTCCTATAATTCACCCCTCCACTTT | CASSQGGSYNSPLHF
. | TRBJ2-7 | TRBD2 | TRBV6-2/TRBV6-3 | TGTGCCAGCAGCAACGGGACTAGCGGGGAGCCGTTCACCTACGAGCAGTACTTC | CASSNGTSGEPFTYEQYF
. | TRBJ1-1 | . | TRBV7-2 | TGTGCCAGCAGCTTAGTTAACACTGAAGCTTTCTTT | CASSLVNTEAFF
. | TRBJ2-2 | . | TRBV5-1 | TGCGCCAGCAGCAAGGGGCGCTCCGGGGAGCTGTTTTTT | CASSKGRSGELFF
. | TRBJ2-1 | TRBD2 | TRBV5-1 | TGCGCCAGCAGCGCTACTAGCGGGGGAATGGATGAGCAGTTCTTC | CASSATSGGMDEQFF
. | TRBJ2-7 | . | TRBV7-2 | TGTGCCAGCAGCTTATATAACTCCTACGAGCAGTACTTC | CASSLYNSYEQYF
. | TRBJ2-6 | . | TRBV5-1 | TGCGCCAGCAGCTCCTACAGGGGACTGGATCCTGGGGCCAACGTCCTGACTTTC | CASSSYRGLDPGANVLTF
. | TRBJ2-7 | . | TRBV5-1 | TGCGCCAGCAGCTTTGGGCAGGGTATAAGCTACGAGCAGTACTTC | CASSFGQGISYEQYF
. | TRBJ1-2 | . | TRBV4-2 | TGTGCCAGCAGACCCCCGGGACAAACTAACTATGGCTACACCTTC | CASRPPGQTNYGYTF
. | TRBJ2-7 | . | TRBV3-1/TRBV3-2 | TGTGCCAGCAGCCAGCCCCCAAGGGTAGGGGAGCAGTACTTC | CASSQPPRVGEQYF
. | TRBJ1-3 | . | TRBV7-9 | TGTGCCAGCAGCTTAGAAGGGGTTAGCTCTGGAAACACCATATATTTT | CASSLEGVSSGNTIYF
. | TRBJ2-1 | TRBD2 | TRBV5-1 | TGCGCCAGCAGCTTGGTCAGCGGGGAGTACAATGAGCAGTTCTTC | CASSLVSGEYNEQFF
few | TRBJ1-5 | . | TRBV9 | TGTGCCAGCAGCGTAGACCCTAGGGCGGATCAGCCCCAGCATTTT | CASSVDPRADQPQHF
. | TRBJ1-2 | TRBD1 | TRBV2 | TGTGCCAGCAGTGAAGGGGCAGGGGGTAGTGGCGGCTACACCTTC | CASSEGAGGSGGYTF
few | TRBJ1-1 | . | TRBV18 | TGTGCCAGCTCACCAGGTTTAAGCACTGAAGCTTTCTTT | CASSPGLSTEAFF
. | TRBJ1-2 | TRBD1 | TRBV5-1 | TGCGCCAGCAGCTTGGGACAGGGATTGGGATATGGCTACACCTTC | CASSLGQGLGYGYTF
. | TRBJ1-1 | TRBD1 | TRBV29-1 | TGCAGCGTTGAGGACAGGGGAAAGAACACTGAAGCTTTCTTT | CSVEDRGKNTEAFF
. | TRBJ2-7 | . | TRBV12-5 | TGTGCTAGTGGTCTGGGACTCTACGAGCAGTACTTC | CASGLGLYEQYF
few | TRBJ1-6 | . | TRBV10-1 | TGCGCCAGCAGGGGGAGCTCCTATAATTCACCCCTCCACTTT | CASRGSSYNSPLHF
once | TRBJ1-4 | . | TRBV18 | TGTGCCAGCTCACCACCGCAGGGTCAGGAAAAACTGTTTTTT | CASSPPQGQEKLFF
. | TRBJ1-1 | TRBD1 | TRBV7-6 | TGTGCCAGCAGCCCCCAGGGGGTTGAGGCTTTCTTT | CASSPQGVEAFF
. | TRBJ2-6 | TRBD1 | TRBV10-3 | TGTGCCATCGCCGCAGAGACAGGGGGGTCTGGGGCCAACGTCCTGACTTTC | CAIAAETGGSGANVLTF
. | TRBJ2-4 | . | TRBV7-2 | TGTGCCAGCAGCTTAAGGGGGGCCAACATTCAGTACTTC | CASSLRGANIQYF
. | TRBJ2-2 | . | TRBV24-1 | TGTGCCACCAGTGATTGGGGGAACACCGGGGAGCTGTTTTTT | CATSDWGNTGELFF
many | TRBJ1-2 | . | TRBV12-3/TRBV12-4 | TGTGCCAGCAGCCCCCCCGGGCCCTATGGCTACACCTTC | CASSPPGPYGYTF
few | TRBJ1-2 | . | TRBV4-2 | TGTGCCAGCAGCCAAGATCGACAGGCGATCTATGGCTACACCTTC | CASSQDRQAIYGYTF
. | TRBJ2-2 | TRBD2 | TRBV4-2 | TGTGCCAGCAGCCAACTAGCGGGGGGGCCTAATGGCGGGGAGCTGTTTTTT | CASSQLAGGPNGGELFF
. | TRBJ2-5 | TRBD2 | TRBV7-2 | TGTGCCAGCACCCCGGGGGGGGCAGGTTTTTCGTCGACCCAGTACTTC | CASTPGGAGFSSTQYF
. | TRBJ2-2 | TRBD1 | TRBV13 | TGTGCCAGCAGCCTAACAGGGGGCGGCACCGGGGAGCTGTTTTTT | CASSLTGGGTGELFF
. | TRBJ1-5 | . | TRBV5-1 | TGCGCCAGCAGCTTGGGGGACAAGAATCAGCCCCAGCATTTT | CASSLGDKNQPQHF
once | TRBJ2-2 | . | TRBV12-5 | TGTGCTAGTGGTTTGGAGGGGGTCGACACCGGGGAGCTGTTTTTT | CASGLEGVDTGELFF
. | TRBJ2-7 | TRBD1 | TRBV14 | TGTGCCAGCAGTCCGACAGGGCCCTCCTTCTACGAGCAGTACTTC | CASSPTGPSFYEQYF
. | TRBJ1-6 | TRBD1 | TRBV13 | TGTGCCAGCAGCTTGGGGACAGGGGATCACCTGTATAATTCACCCCTCCACTTT | CASSLGTGDHLYNSPLHF
once | TRBJ1-1 | . | TRBV27 | TGTGCCAGCAGTGGCGGGACACAGAACACTGAAGCTTTCTTT | CASSGGTQNTEAFF
. | TRBJ2-7 | . | TRBV30 | TGTGCCTGGAGTGTCAGAGGGCTCTCCTACGAGCAGTACTTC | CAWSVRGLSYEQYF
once | TRBJ1-2 | TRBD1 | TRBV29-1 | TGCAGCGTTGTGTTCGGACAGGGTACTAACTATGGCTACACCTTC | CSVVFGQGTNYGYTF
once | TRBJ1-2 | . | TRBV2 | TGTGCCAGCGAAACTCCATTGGGGGAGAACTATGGCTACACCTTC | CASETPLGENYGYTF
. | TRBJ1-1 | TRBD1 | TRBV5-4 | TGTGCCAGCAGCCCCGGGAAACAGGGGTTCGGAGTAGCTTTCTTT | CASSPGKQGFGVAFF
. | TRBJ1-2 | . | TRBV9 | TGTGCCAGCAGCGTAGCCGGAGTTCAGGGCGGCTACACCTTC | CASSVAGVQGGYTF
once | TRBJ2-5 | . | TRBV7-2 | TGTGCCAGCAGGCTCACACCAATGAGGCAAGAGACCCAGTACTTC | CASRLTPMRQETQYF
. | TRBJ2-1 | TRBD2 | TRBV7-7 | TGTGCTAGCAGCCCTACGACTAGCGGGGGGGCGAATGAGCAGTTCTTC | CASSPTTSGGANEQFF
. | TRBJ1-6 | . | TRBV30 | TGTGCCTGGAGTTCGGACAGCTCCTATAATTCACCCCTCCACTTT | CAWSSDSSYNSPLHF
. | TRBJ1-2 | TRBD1 | TRBV29-1 | TGCAGCGTTGAAGATCTGGTTCAGGCAGGGGGCTATGGCTACACCTTC | CSVEDLVQAGGYGYTF
. | TRBJ2-7 | TRBD2 | TRBV4-1 | TGCGCCAGCAGCGCCCGGACTAGCGGGGGTTACGAGCAGTACTTC | CASSARTSGGYEQYF
. | TRBJ2-7 | . | TRBV5-6 | TGTGCCAGCAGCCCACCGAGGGGTCCGACCTACGAGCAGTACTTC | CASSPPRGPTYEQYF
. | TRBJ1-2 | . | TRBV5-5 | TGTGCCAGCAGGGAACCGGCTGGGGGTGGCTACACCTTC | CASREPAGGGYTF
. | TRBJ1-2 | TRBD1 | TRBV20-1 | TGCAGTGCTAGTCCGAGGGCAGGGGGGATGCATGGCTACACCTTC | CSASPRAGGMHGYTF
. | TRBJ1-5 | TRBD1 | TRBV18 | TGTGCCAGCTCACGGGACAGCGATCAGCCCCAGCATTTT | CASSRDSDQPQHF